This is a list of T cell receptor beta chains from one sample in a study of cytomegalovirus exposure and HLA in healthy donors. The data were produced by immunoSEQ multiplex PCR, yet TCRdb's version contains in-frame clones alone and is incomplete. Of 150,000 to 200,000 clones listed, 79% are singletons. The sequenced material came from PBMCs. Receptors originate from a woman aged 45-65 years in good health and CMV-seronegative. Both conserved end residues are part of each CDR3. Fields, in order: V gene, CDR3 length, CDR3 protein.

V: TRBV27
length: 14
CDR3: CASIRTGGANEQFF

V: TRBV4-3
length: 15
CDR3: CASSLRRSSYNEQFF

V: TRBV7-2
length: 14
CDR3: CASSPGGALNEQFF

V: TRBV6-1
length: 13
CDR3: CASSVARGGEAFF

V: TRBV29-1
length: 12
CDR3: CSVGGAKDGYTF

V: TRBV7-6
length: 15
CDR3: CASSLEAGNHSPLHF

V: TRBV6-1
length: 15
CDR3: CASSGRQGMNTEAFF

V: TRBV9
length: 15
CDR3: CASSAEGGGNQPQHF

V: TRBV5-1
length: 16
CDR3: CASSSGLIGGNTEAFF

V: TRBV10-3
length: 11
CDR3: CAISEQLKAFF

V: TRBV5-8
length: 15
CDR3: CASSLELRGTYGYTF

V: TRBV28
length: 13
CDR3: CASSLSHRVEQYF

V: TRBV14
length: 17
CDR3: CASSRPGTGKAGTEAFF

V: TRBV14
length: 14
CDR3: CASSRAGLGTEAFF

V: TRBV28
length: 14
CDR3: CASNDRPRNQPQHF

V: TRBV6-5
length: 15
CDR3: CASSYSPPGVYEQYF

V: TRBV6-1
length: 14
CDR3: CASKEGRRNQPQHF

V: TRBV27
length: 17
CDR3: CASSSTTGGRRYGEAFF

V: TRBV21-1
length: 14
CDR3: CASSKARREDGYTF

V: TRBV28
length: 15
CDR3: CASSLGGAVNQPQHF

V: TRBV7-3
length: 14
CDR3: CASSPDSSNQPQHF

V: TRBV5-6
length: 15
CDR3: CASSLGRLGGNTIYF

V: TRBV2
length: 15
CDR3: CASRQFRDLNTEAFF

V: TRBV27
length: 14
CDR3: CASSLLQGYTEAFF

V: TRBV6-6
length: 12
CDR3: CATLQQVYGYTF

V: TRBV19
length: 15
CDR3: CASSMQGASNTEAFF

V: TRBV5-1
length: 16
CDR3: CASNPGGLAGGNEQFF

V: TRBV7-7
length: 15
CDR3: CASSLGLTNTGELFF

V: TRBV9
length: 14
CDR3: CASSVAPGAYEQYF

V: TRBV4-3
length: 13
CDR3: CASSQGLSDTQYF

V: TRBV28
length: 17
CDR3: CASSLEAGVTLGSTQYF

V: TRBV4-3
length: 15
CDR3: CASSQTISSRQPQHF

V: TRBV15
length: 14
CDR3: CATSRTTGRQPQHF

V: TRBV21-1
length: 18
CDR3: CASSRERGALVFPDTQYF

V: TRBV5-1
length: 16
CDR3: CASSLGGGTTSEKLFF

V: TRBV11-2
length: 16
CDR3: CASSFVRRSQTYEQYF

V: TRBV11-2
length: 14
CDR3: CASSLDYEIYEQYF

V: TRBV28
length: 14
CDR3: CASSLSGGNQPQHF

V: TRBV7-9
length: 12
CDR3: CASSLAGVEAFF

V: TRBV19
length: 17
CDR3: CASSIGRTGGNTGELFF

V: TRBV5-6
length: 13
CDR3: CASSLPNRARKYF

V: TRBV19
length: 14
CDR3: CANTPPGLRNIQYF

V: TRBV7-9
length: 13
CDR3: CASSFQMDSPLHF

V: TRBV4-1
length: 19
CDR3: CASSFRDPGTSGNTGELFF

V: TRBV5-6
length: 14
CDR3: CASSLQGGTGELFF

V: TRBV7-9
length: 16
CDR3: CASSSSWGLSSYEQYF

V: TRBV9
length: 16
CDR3: CASSGRSGLSNYGYTF

V: TRBV4-2
length: 17
CDR3: CASSQAPGGTGGGEQYF

V: TRBV11-3
length: 13
CDR3: CASSDPGGYGYTF

V: TRBV19
length: 16
CDR3: CASSVEAGGPPGEQYF

V: TRBV5-1
length: 17
CDR3: CASTHQRRGITYQPQHF